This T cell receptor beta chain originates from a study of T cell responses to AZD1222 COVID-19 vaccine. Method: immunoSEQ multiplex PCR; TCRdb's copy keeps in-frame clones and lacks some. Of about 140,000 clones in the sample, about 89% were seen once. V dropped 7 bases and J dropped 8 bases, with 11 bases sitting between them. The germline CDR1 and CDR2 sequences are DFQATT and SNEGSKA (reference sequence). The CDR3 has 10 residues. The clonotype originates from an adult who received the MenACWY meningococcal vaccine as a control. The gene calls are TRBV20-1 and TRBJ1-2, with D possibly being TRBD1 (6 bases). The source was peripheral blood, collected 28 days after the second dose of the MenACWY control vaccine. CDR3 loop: CSEGVTGYTF. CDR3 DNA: TGCAGTGAGGGGGTGACCGGCTACACCTTC.